Following are 22 T cell receptor beta chains from one sample sequenced in a study of control samples from healthy donors and cancer patients. The data were produced by immunoSEQ multiplex PCR, yet TCRdb's version contains in-frame clones alone and is incomplete. The sample carries some 120,000 clones, 93% recorded once. The sequenced sample consisted of blood. These receptors were obtained from a man aged 25-45 years in good health.

The chain couples TRBV19 to TRBJ2-3; possibly TRBD1 or TRBD2 for D (5 bases each). Germline CDR1 is LNHDA and CDR2 is SQIVND (reference sequence). The V and J ends lost 5 bases and 0 bases respectively, with 9 bases between them. The CDR3 loop spans 14 amino acids. The CDR3 sequence is CASSPGTSTDTQYF. CDR3 DNA: TGTGCCAGTAGTCCAGGGACGAGCACAGATACGCAGTATTTT. The full variable domain, rest sourced from reference TRBV19 and TRBJ2-3, is DGGITQSPKYLFRKEGQNVTLSCEQNLNHDAMYWYRQDPGQGLRLIYYSQIVNDFQKGDIAEGYSVSREKKESFPLTVTSAQKNPTAFYLCASSPGTSTDTQYFGPGTRLTVL.

The V call is TRBV28, the J call TRBJ1-1; D unresolved. The CDR3 has 12 residues. Germline CDR1 reads MDHEN; CDR2 reads SYDVKM. Trimming took 3 bases from V and 4 from J, leaving 6 bases between them. For the CDR3, the DNA is TGTGCCAGCAGTTTGGTTATCACTGAAGCTTTCTTT. Protein sequence: CASSLVITEAFF.

The chain recombines TRBV6-1 with TRBJ2-6, with 8 bases fitting TRBD1. In germline, CDR1 is MNHNS, CDR2 SASEGT. V shed 2 bases and J 2 bases; nucleotides not matched to a gene: 17. This CDR3 spans 21 amino acids. This CDR3 reads CASSESPPRTGFSAGANVLTF. The CDR3 nucleotides read TGTGCCAGCAGTGAATCCCCCCCCCGGACAGGGTTTTCGGCTGGGGCCAACGTCCTGACTTTC.

This chain uses TRBV5-1 with TRBJ2-7, with D possibly being TRBD2 (5 bases). Germline V lookup: CDR1 SGHRS, CDR2 YFSETQ. V dropped 2 bases and J dropped 2 bases, with 11 bases sitting between them. This CDR3 comprises 14 residues. The CDR3: CASSLRGSPYEQYF. DNA for the CDR3: TGCGCCAGCAGCTTACGGGGATCCCCCTACGAGCAGTACTTC. The full variable domain, rest sourced from reference TRBV5-1 and TRBJ2-7, is KAGVTQTPRYLIKTRGQQVTLSCSPISGHRSVSWYQQTPGQGLQFLFEYFSETQRNKGNFPGRFSGRQFSNSRSEMNVSTLELGDSALYLCASSLRGSPYEQYFGPGTRLTVT.

The rearrangement joins TRBV30 to TRBJ2-2; D is ambiguous. The CDR3 runs to 14 residues. CDR1 and CDR2 (germline): GTSNPN, SVGIG (reference sequence). V was pared by 2 bases and J by 3 bases, with 10 bases between. The CDR3 sequence is CAWSLGAHTGELFF. Here the CDR3 DNA reads TGTGCCTGGAGTTTAGGTGCGCACACCGGGGAGCTGTTTTTT.

This clone is a singleton in its sample. The rearrangement uses TRBV19 and TRBJ1-5; a weak D match, TRBD1 (5 bases). V was shortened by 4 bases and J by 6 bases, with 7 bases between the two germline ends. This CDR3 spans 12 amino acids. Germline CDR1 reads LNHDA; CDR2 reads SQIVND (reference sequence). The CDR3 reads CASSRGAQPQHF. CDR3 bases: TGTGCCAGTAGTAGGGGCGCTCAGCCCCAGCATTTT. Based on the CDR3 plus reference TRBV19 and TRBJ1-5, the full variable domain is DGGITQSPKYLFRKEGQNVTLSCEQNLNHDAMYWYRQDPGQGLRLIYYSQIVNDFQKGDIAEGYSVSREKKESFPLTVTSAQKNPTAFYLCASSRGAQPQHFGDGTRLSIL.

The gene calls are TRBV9 and TRBJ2-7; the match to TRBD1 covers 7 bases. Losses at the gene ends were 0 bases for V and 6 bases for J; bases not matched to a gene: 6. CDR3 length equals 14 residues. CDR1 is SGDLS and CDR2 is YYNGEE in the germline V gene. The CDR3 bases are TGTGCCAGCAGCGTAGGGGGGACAGAGGGCGAGCAGTACTTC. Residues: CASSVGGTEGEQYF. Filled out from reference TRBV9 and TRBJ2-7, the complete variable domain reads DSGVTQTPKHLITATGQRVTLRCSPRSGDLSVYWYQQSLDQGLQFLIQYYNGEERAKGNILERFSAQQFPDLHSELNLSSLELGDSALYFCASSVGGTEGEQYFGPGTRLTVT.

This chain connects TRBV4-1 to TRBJ1-4; D possibly corresponds to TRBD1 (5 bases). The CDR3 has 17 amino acids. V was trimmed by 0 bases and J by 7 bases, leaving 18 bases between them. Germline loops: CDR1 MGHRA, CDR2 YSYEKL. The CDR3 spells CASSQEGCQGVCEKLFF. CDR3 bases: TGCGCCAGCAGCCAAGAGGGTTGTCAGGGTGTTTGTGAAAAACTGTTTTTT.

The chain is built from TRBV19 and TRBJ1-5, with D unclear. With 2 bases removed from V and 3 bases from J, the gap between germline ends came to 11 bases. The CDR3 spans 15 residues. The germline gives CDR1 LNHDA, CDR2 SQIVND (reference sequence). CDR3 coding DNA: TGTGCCAGTAGTATATGGCAGGATCCCAATCAGCCCCAGCATTTT. Its protein product is CASSIWQDPNQPQHF.

The rearrangement uses TRBV9 and TRBJ1-3; the D is unclear. The V gene lost 7 bases and the J gene lost 0 bases, with 8 bases spanning the gap. Germline CDR1 is SGDLS and CDR2 is YYNGEE. The CDR3 loop spans 13 amino acids. The CDR3 coding sequence is TGTGCCAGCTCTGCCTACTCTGGAAACACCATATATTTT. Its translation is CASSAYSGNTIYF.

The V call is TRBV5-4, the J call TRBJ1-2; D is possibly TRBD1 (5 bases). The CDR3 is 13 amino acids. Per germline, CDR1 SGHNT and CDR2 YYREEE (reference sequence). V was shortened by 7 bases and J by 5 bases, with 15 bases between the two germline ends. CDR3 DNA sequence: TGTGCCAGCCTGGGGGAGGGGCGTTATGGCTACACCTTC. Amino acids: CASLGEGRYGYTF.

V usage is TRBV5-8 and J usage is TRBJ2-7; D is ambiguous. The CDR3 is 17 amino acids. The germline V gene encodes CDR1 SGHTS and CDR2 YDEGEE. V lost 3 bases, J lost 4 bases, and 23 bases lay in between. The DNA of the CDR3 is TGTGCCAGCAGCTCACATGGGTCGACACCGAATCCTTACGAGCAGTACGTC. This translates into CASSSHGSTPNPYEQYV.

The rearrangement links TRBV21-1 to TRBJ1-2. TRBV21-1 is deemed a pseudogene. The CDR3 sequence is 16 residues long. The CDR3 sequence is CASSTSVTQGNYGYTF. The CDR3 nucleotides read TGTGCCAGCAGCACTTCTGTGACTCAAGGTAACTATGGCTACACCTTC.

The rearrangement links TRBV11-2 to TRBJ1-3; D ambiguous. CDR3 length equals 14 residues. With 0 bases removed from V and 4 bases from J, the gap between germline ends came to 7 bases. Germline loops: CDR1 SGHAT, CDR2 FQNNGV. The CDR3 nucleotides are TGTGCCAGCAGCTTAGATCTGATAGGAAACACCATATATTTT. This gives the protein CASSLDLIGNTIYF.

The chain carries TRBV6-6 and TRBJ1-2, with D perhaps matching TRBD1 (5 bases). The V gene's germline CDR1 is MNHNY and CDR2 SVGAGI (reference sequence). V lost 2 bases and J 5 bases, leaving 9 bases between the germline ends. The CDR3 spans 13 residues. The CDR3 region is CASSYDSKYGYTF. The CDR3 DNA reads TGTGCCAGCAGTTACGACAGCAAATATGGCTACACCTTC.

The V call is TRBV11-2, the J call TRBJ1-2; D remains ambiguous. Trimming left V 4 bases short and J 12 bases short, with 15 bases between. Germline CDR1 and CDR2: SGHAT and FQNNGV. This CDR3 spans 12 amino acids. The CDR3 loop reads CASSSMNSADTF. CDR3 bases: TGTGCCAGCAGCTCGATGAACAGCGCTGACACCTTC.

The rearrangement links TRBV2 to TRBJ1-1; 7 bases are shared with TRBD1. The CDR3 extends over 14 amino acids. CDR1 is SNHLY and CDR2 is FYNNEI in the germline V gene. Losses at the gene ends were 6 bases for V and 2 bases for J; bases not matched to a gene: 6. The CDR3 nucleotides are TGTGCCAGCAGACCGACAGGGCCCAACACTGAAGCTTTCTTT. Translation gives CASRPTGPNTEAFF.

The V gene is TRBV6-6, the J gene TRBJ2-7; tentative D call: TRBD2 (7 bases). The CDR3 length is 14 residues. The V gene lost 4 bases and the J gene lost 3 bases, with 13 bases spanning the gap. Germline CDR1 is MNHNY and CDR2 is SVGAGI (reference sequence). CDR3 protein: CASSSTGGLYEQYF. Written as DNA, the CDR3 is TGTGCCAGCAGTTCGACGGGGGGCCTCTACGAGCAGTACTTC.

V gene TRBV12-3 or TRBV12-4 combines with J gene TRBJ1-1, with no clear D. The CDR3 length is 12 residues. The V gene lost 7 bases and the J gene lost 4 bases, with 10 bases spanning the gap. In DNA, the CDR3 is TGTGCCAGCATTTCCGAGGGCACTGAAGCTTTCTTT. Its protein is CASISEGTEAFF.

The chain links TRBV18 to TRBJ1-2, with TRBD1 identical over 7 bases. The ends lost 5 bases at V and 0 bases at J; junction bases unmatched: 3. This CDR3 contains 14 residues. Germline values: CDR1 KGHSH, CDR2 LQKENI. The CDR3 is CASSLQGTNYGYTF. As DNA, the CDR3 is TGTGCCAGCTCATTACAGGGGACTAACTATGGCTACACCTTC.

This rearrangement joins TRBV6-5 to TRBJ2-1; 7 positions agree with TRBD1. Germline V gene lookup returns CDR1 MNHEY and CDR2 SVGAGI. V dropped 5 bases and J dropped 2; count of bases not matched to a gene: 6. This CDR3 comprises 15 residues. The CDR3 is CASSHRDSPYNEQFF. The CDR3 nucleotides are TGTGCCAGCAGTCATCGGGACAGCCCCTACAATGAGCAGTTCTTC.

This clone has a single count. CDR3 sequence (DNA): TGTGCCAGTACCAATACAGTGACACGCACCTCTGAAGCTTTCTTT. It specifies CASTNTVTRTSEAFF. The V call is TRBV19, the J call TRBJ1-1; no clear D. The CDR3 sequence is 15 residues long. Trimming cost V 7 bases and J 6 bases, with 21 bases left between them. CDR1 and CDR2 (germline): LNHDA, SQIVND (reference sequence).